The clone carrying this TCR beta chain has at least ten counts. Its antigen is not known. The sample originates from a study of breast tumors, draining lymph nodes, adjacent tissues. Overall study results and limits: Luminal-like breast cancer showed significantly higher tumor–nontumor repertoire similarity than basal-like. Data only fit, rather than demonstrated, lymph node origin of most tumor T cells. Data fit most tumor T cells coming from lymph node, expanding in tumor. Tumor TCR diversity was below lymph nodes but above nontumor tissue.

The CDR3 spans 16 residues. Germline trimming cut 1 base from V and 5 bases from J; bases unmatched to any gene: 4. Per germline, CDR1 LGHNA and CDR2 YNFKEQ. TCRdb used MiXCR to reprocess the multiplex PCR reads, holding one entry per CDR3 protein. The sample lists some 130,000 distinct CDR3 sequences; 20% were seen once. The lymph nodes were axillary draining lymph nodes from breast cancer patients. Sequenced input: axillary lymph node tissue. J is TRBJ2-1 and V is TRBV4-2; 11 bases line up with TRBD2. This clonotype originated in a female donor with breast cancer. Some clones in this sample may be carry-over from other donors' samples. The CDR3 loop reads CASSQGASGGHNEQFF. The CDR3 DNA is TGTGCCAGCAGCCAAGGGGCTAGCGGGGGGCACAATGAGCAGTTCTTC.